This paragraph reports one TCR beta chain. Germline CDR1 and CDR2: SGHTA and FQGTGA. V lost 5 bases to trimming and J lost 4 bases; unmatched junction nucleotides: 1. The CDR3 has 12 amino acids. Assay used: immunoSEQ multiplex PCR; TCRdb lists only in-frame clones, some missing. Found here are about 350,000 clones, roughly 90% of them singletons; the top ten hold approximately 1%. The study assigned cohorts using participant-reported clinical history. Contact with a PCR-confirmed or clinician-diagnosed COVID-19 case occurred within 2 weeks of entry. This sample was included in a study of blood T cell repertoires in COVID-19.

Sequenced: PBMCs or T cells enriched from blood (not recorded which). The source of this sequence is a woman in her twenties or thirties who had been exposed to COVID-19. The J gene is TRBJ1-1, the V gene TRBV7-3; 7 positions match TRBD1. The DNA for the CDR3 is TGTGCCAGCAGCCCAGGGGGCACTGAAGCTTTCTTT. It codes for CASSPGGTEAFF.